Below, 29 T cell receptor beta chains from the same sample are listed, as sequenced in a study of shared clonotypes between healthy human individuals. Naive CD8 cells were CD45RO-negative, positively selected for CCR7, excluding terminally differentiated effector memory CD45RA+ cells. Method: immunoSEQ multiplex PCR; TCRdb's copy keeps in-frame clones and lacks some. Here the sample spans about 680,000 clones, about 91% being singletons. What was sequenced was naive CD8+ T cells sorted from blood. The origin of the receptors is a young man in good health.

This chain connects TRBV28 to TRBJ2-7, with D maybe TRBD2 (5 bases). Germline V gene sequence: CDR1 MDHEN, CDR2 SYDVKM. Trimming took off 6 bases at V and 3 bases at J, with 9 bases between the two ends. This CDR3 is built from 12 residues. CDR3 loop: CASSTSVYEQYF. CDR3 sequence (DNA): TGTGCCAGCAGCACTAGTGTCTACGAGCAGTACTTC.

This CDR3 is CASSPRGAGALNTEAFF. For the CDR3, the DNA is TGCGCCAGCAGCCCCCGGGGGGCCGGGGCTTTGAACACTGAAGCTTTCTTT. The gene calls are TRBV4-3 and TRBJ1-1; the D gene is possibly TRBD1 (6 bases). Germline lookup yields CDR1 LGHNA and CDR2 YSLEER. V lost 4 bases to trimming and J lost 0 bases, with 18 bases between them. This CDR3 comprises 17 residues.

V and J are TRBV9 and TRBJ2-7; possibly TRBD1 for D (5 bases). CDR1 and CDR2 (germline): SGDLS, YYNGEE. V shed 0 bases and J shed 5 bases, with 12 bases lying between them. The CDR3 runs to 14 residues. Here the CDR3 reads CASSVVPDSDEQYF. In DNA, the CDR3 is TGTGCCAGCAGCGTAGTTCCCGACAGCGACGAGCAGTACTTC.

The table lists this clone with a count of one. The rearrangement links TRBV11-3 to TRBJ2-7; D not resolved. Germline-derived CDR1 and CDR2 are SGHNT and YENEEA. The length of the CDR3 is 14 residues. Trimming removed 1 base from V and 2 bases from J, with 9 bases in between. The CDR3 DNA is TGTGCCAGCAGCTTAGCTGGGTCCCCCTACGAGCAGTACTTC. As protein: CASSLAGSPYEQYF. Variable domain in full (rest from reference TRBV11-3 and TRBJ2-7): EAGVVQSPRYKIIEKKQPVAFWCNPISGHNTLYWYLQNLGQGPELLIRYENEEAVDDSQLPKDRFSAERLKGVDSTLKIQPAELGDSAVYLCASSLAGSPYEQYFGPGTRLTVT.

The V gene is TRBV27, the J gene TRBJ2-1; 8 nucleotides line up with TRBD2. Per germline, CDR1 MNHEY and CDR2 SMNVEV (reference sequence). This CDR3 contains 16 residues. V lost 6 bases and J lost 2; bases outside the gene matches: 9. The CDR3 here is CASRARWGLAYNEQFF. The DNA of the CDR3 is TGTGCCAGCAGGGCTAGATGGGGACTAGCCTACAATGAGCAGTTCTTC.

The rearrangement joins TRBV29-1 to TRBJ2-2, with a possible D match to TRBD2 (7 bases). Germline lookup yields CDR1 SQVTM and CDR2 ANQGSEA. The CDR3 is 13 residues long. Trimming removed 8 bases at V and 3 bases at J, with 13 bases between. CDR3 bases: TGCAGCACCCGGGGGGCGGACACCGGGGAGCTGTTTTTT. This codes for CSTRGADTGELFF.

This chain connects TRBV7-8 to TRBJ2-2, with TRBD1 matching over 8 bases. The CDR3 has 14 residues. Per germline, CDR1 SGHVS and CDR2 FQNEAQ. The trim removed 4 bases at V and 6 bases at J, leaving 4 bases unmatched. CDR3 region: CASSSGTGPGELFF. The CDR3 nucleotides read TGTGCCAGCAGCTCAGGGACAGGCCCCGGGGAGCTGTTTTTT.

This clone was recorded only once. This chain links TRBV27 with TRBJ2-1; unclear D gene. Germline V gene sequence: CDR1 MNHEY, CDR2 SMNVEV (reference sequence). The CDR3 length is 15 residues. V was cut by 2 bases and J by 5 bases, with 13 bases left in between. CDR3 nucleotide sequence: TGTGCCAGCAGTTTACGCTCGACCAAGAACAATGAGCAGTTCTTC. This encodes CASSLRSTKNNEQFF.

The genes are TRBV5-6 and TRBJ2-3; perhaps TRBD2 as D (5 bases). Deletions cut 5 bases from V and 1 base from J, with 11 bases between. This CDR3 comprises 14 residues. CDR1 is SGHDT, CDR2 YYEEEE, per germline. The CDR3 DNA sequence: TGTGCCAGCAGTCCTATTAGCGGCACAGATACGCAGTATTTT. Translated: CASSPISGTDTQYF.

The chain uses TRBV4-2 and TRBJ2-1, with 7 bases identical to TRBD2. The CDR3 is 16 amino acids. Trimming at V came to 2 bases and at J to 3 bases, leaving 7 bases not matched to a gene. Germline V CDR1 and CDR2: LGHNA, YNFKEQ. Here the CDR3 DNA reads TGTGCCAGCAGCCAAAATAGCGGGCCCCTCTACAATGAGCAGTTCTTC. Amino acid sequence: CASSQNSGPLYNEQFF.

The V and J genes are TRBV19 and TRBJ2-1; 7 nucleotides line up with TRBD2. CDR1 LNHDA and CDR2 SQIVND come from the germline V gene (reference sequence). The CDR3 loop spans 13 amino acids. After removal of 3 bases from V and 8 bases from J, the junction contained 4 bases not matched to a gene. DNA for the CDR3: TGTGCCAGTAGTATTTTCGCGGGAGATGAGCAGTTCTTC. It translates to CASSIFAGDEQFF.

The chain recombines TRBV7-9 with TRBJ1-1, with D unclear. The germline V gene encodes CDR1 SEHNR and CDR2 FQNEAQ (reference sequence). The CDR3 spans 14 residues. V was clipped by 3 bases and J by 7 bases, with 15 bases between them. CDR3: CASSFSATVDEAFF. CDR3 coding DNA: TGTGCCAGCAGCTTTTCCGCCACAGTTGATGAAGCTTTCTTT.

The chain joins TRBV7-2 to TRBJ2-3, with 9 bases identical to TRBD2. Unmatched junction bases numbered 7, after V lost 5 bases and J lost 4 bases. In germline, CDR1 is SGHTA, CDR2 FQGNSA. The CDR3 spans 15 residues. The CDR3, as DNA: TGTGCCAGCAGCGCCCCGACTAGCGGCTCAGATACGCAGTATTTT. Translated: CASSAPTSGSDTQYF. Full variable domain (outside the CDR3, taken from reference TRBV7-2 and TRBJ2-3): GAGVSQSPSNKVTEKGKDVELRCDPISGHTALYWYRQSLGQGLEFLIYFQGNSAPDKSGLPSDRFSAERTGGSVSTLTIQRTQQEDSAVYLCASSAPTSGSDTQYFGPGTRLTVL.

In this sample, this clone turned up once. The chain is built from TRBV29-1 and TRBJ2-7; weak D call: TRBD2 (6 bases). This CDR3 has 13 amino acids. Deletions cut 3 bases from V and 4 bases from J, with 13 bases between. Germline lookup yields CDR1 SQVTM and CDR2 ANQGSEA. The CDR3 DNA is TGCAGCGTTGATATTGCGGGAACGTACGAGCAGTACTTC. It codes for CSVDIAGTYEQYF.

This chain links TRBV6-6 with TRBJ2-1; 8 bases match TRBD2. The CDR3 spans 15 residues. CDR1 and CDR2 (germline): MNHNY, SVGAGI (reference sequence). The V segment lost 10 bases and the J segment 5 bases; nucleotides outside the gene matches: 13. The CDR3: CATKRGLAGNNEQFF. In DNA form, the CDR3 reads TGTGCCACCAAGAGGGGCCTAGCGGGCAACAATGAGCAGTTCTTC.

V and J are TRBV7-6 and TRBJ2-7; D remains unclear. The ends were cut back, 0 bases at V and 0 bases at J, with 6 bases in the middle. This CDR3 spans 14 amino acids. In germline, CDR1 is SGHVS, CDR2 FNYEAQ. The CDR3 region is CASSLAGLSYEQYF. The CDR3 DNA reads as TGTGCCAGCAGCTTAGCGGGCCTCTCCTACGAGCAGTACTTC.

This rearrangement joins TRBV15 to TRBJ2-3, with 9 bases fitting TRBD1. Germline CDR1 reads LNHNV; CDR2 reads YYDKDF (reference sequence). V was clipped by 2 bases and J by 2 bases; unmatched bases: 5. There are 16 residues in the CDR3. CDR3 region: CATSRQTGGDTDTQYF. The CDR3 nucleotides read TGTGCCACCAGCAGACAAACAGGGGGCGACACAGATACGCAGTATTTT.

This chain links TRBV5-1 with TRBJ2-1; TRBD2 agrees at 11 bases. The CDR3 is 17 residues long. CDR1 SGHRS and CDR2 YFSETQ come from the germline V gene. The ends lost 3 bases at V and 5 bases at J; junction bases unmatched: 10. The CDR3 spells CASSSSPGTSGHNEQFF. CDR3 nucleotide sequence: TGCGCCAGCAGCTCTAGTCCCGGGACTAGCGGCCACAATGAGCAGTTCTTC. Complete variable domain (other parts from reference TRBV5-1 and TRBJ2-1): KAGVTQTPRYLIKTRGQQVTLSCSPISGHRSVSWYQQTPGQGLQFLFEYFSETQRNKGNFPGRFSGRQFSNSRSEMNVSTLELGDSALYLCASSSSPGTSGHNEQFFGPGTRLTVL.

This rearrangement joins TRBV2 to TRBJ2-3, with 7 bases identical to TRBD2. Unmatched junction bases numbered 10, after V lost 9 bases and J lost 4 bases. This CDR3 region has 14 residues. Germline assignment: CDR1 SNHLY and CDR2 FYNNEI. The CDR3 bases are TGTGCCAGGCTGGGGCGGGAGCGTGCAGATACGCAGTATTTT. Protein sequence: CARLGRERADTQYF.

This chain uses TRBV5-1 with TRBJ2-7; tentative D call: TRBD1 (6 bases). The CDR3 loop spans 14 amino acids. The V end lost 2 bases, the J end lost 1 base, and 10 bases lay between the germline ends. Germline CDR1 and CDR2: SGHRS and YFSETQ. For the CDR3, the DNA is TGCGCCAGCAGCTTCTTGAGGGGGTCCTACGAGCAGTACTTC. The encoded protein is CASSFLRGSYEQYF.

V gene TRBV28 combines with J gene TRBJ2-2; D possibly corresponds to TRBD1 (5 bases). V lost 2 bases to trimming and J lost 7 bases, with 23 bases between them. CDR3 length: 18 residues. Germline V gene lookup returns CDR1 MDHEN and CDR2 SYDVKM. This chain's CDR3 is CASSLPSLGGHFDGELFF. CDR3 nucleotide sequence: TGTGCCAGCAGTTTACCCTCTCTCGGTGGACATTTCGACGGGGAGCTGTTTTTT.

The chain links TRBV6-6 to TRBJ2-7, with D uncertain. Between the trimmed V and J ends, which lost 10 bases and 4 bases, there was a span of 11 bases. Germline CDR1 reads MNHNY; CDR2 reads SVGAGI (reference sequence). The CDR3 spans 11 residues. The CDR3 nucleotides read TGTGCCATCCGGAGTCAGTACGAGCAGTACTTC. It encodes CAIRSQYEQYF.

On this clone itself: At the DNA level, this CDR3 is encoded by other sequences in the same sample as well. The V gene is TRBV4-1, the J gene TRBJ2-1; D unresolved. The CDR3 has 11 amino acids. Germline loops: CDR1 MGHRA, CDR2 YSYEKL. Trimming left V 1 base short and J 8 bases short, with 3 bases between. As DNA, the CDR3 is TGCGCCAGCAGCCAAGTAGATGAGCAGTTCTTC. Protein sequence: CASSQVDEQFF.

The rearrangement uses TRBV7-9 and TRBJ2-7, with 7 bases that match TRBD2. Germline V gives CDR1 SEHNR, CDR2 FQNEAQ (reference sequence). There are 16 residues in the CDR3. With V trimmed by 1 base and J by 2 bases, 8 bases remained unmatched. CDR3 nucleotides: TGTGCCAGCAGCTTAGAGTCCGGGGGGTTTGCCTACGAGCAGTACTTC. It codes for CASSLESGGFAYEQYF.

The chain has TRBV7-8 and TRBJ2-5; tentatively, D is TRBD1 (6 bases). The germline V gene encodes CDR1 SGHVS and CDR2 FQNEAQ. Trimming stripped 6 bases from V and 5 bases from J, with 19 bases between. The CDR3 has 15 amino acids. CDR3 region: CASRPEHHRAETQYF. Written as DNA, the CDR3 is TGTGCCAGCAGGCCCGAACACCACAGGGCTGAGACCCAGTACTTC. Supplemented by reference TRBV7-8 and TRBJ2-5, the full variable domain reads GAGVSQSPRYKVAKRGQDVALRCDPISGHVSLFWYQQALGQGPEFLTYFQNEAQLDKSGLPSDRFFAERPEGSVSTLKIQRTQQEDSAVYLCASRPEHHRAETQYFGPGTRLLVL.

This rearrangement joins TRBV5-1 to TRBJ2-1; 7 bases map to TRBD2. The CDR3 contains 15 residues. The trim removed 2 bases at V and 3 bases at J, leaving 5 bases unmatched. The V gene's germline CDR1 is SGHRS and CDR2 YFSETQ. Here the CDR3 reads CASSFGTGGYNEQFF. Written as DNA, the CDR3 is TGCGCCAGCAGCTTCGGTACGGGAGGCTACAATGAGCAGTTCTTC. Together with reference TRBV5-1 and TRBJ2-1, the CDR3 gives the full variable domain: KAGVTQTPRYLIKTRGQQVTLSCSPISGHRSVSWYQQTPGQGLQFLFEYFSETQRNKGNFPGRFSGRQFSNSRSEMNVSTLELGDSALYLCASSFGTGGYNEQFFGPGTRLTVL.

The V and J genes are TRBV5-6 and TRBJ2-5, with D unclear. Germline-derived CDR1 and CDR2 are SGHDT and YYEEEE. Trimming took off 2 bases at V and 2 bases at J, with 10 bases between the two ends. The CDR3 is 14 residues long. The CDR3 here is CASSFGQAQETQYF. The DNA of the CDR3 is TGTGCCAGCAGCTTTGGTCAGGCACAAGAGACCCAGTACTTC.

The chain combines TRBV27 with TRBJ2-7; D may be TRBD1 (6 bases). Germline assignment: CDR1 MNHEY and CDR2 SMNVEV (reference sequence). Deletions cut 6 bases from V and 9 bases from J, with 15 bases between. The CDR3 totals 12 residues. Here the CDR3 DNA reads TGTGCCAGCAGGACTGGGGGCGACGGGCAGTACTTC. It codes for CASRTGGDGQYF.

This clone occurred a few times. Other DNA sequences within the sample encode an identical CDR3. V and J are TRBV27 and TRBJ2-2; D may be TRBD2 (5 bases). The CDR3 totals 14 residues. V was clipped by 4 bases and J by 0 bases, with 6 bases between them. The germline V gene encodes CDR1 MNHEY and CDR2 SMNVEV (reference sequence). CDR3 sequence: CASSSGTNTGELFF. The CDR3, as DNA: TGTGCCAGCAGTTCCGGGACGAACACCGGGGAGCTGTTTTTT.